The clone carrying this T cell receptor beta chain appeared a few times. Its cognate antigen is unknown. The record originates from a study of CD8+ T cells in alopecia areata. Study-level background: Patients in the study were on tofacitinib for 6 to 18 months, then off it for 6 months.

Study outcomes and limitations: Clonality exceeded that of normal scalp in lesional scalp, most notably in alopecia totalis/universalis. There were many expanded lesional clones persisting in scalp and blood during tofacitinib.

Treatment reported: oral pan-JAK inhibitor, 5-10 mg twice daily. Specimens obtained from alopecia areata patients comprised lesional scalp punch biopsies and peripheral blood. Extraction of RNA preceded its reverse transcription into cDNA, which served as the sequencing template. Data came from immunoSEQ multiplex PCR; TCRdb stores just in-frame clones and leaves some out. The sample lists fewer than 200,000 clones, about 60% seen once, with roughly an eighth in the top ten. V was clipped by 3 bases and J by 1 base; unmatched bases: 9. Germline V gives CDR1 LNHNV, CDR2 YYDKDF (reference sequence). This CDR3 region has 18 residues.

The sample consisted of CD8+ T cells sorted from blood, taken at week 24, from a patient treated with tofacitinib. This chain uses TRBV15 with TRBJ2-6; 7 nucleotides match TRBD1. The source is a human donor with alopecia areata. CDR3 region: CATSSLGQVSSGANVLTF. The CDR3 DNA reads TGTGCCACCAGCAGCCTCGGACAGGTATCGTCTGGGGCCAACGTCCTGACTTTC. Based on the CDR3 plus reference TRBV15 and TRBJ2-6, the full variable domain is DAMVIQNPRYQVTQFGKPVTLSCSQTLNHNVMYWYQQKSSQAPKLLFHYYDKDFNNEADTPDNFQSRRPNTSFCFLDIRSPGLGDTAMYLCATSSLGQVSSGANVLTFGAGSRLTVL.